This section outlines one T cell receptor (beta chain) sequence together with its context. CDR1 and CDR2 from the germline V gene are SGHTA and FQGNSA. After removal of 5 bases from V and 6 bases from J, the junction contained 10 bases not matched to a gene. The CDR3 length is 15 residues. This entry is derived from a study of T-cell reconstitution after alpha-beta-depleted transplantation in children. During its preparation, the TCRbeta library received unique molecular identifiers. TCRdb reanalysed the PCR reads using MiXCR and keeps one entry per CDR3 protein. This table holds about 980,000 distinct CDR3 sequences, about 29% found once.

The rearrangement uses TRBV7-2 and TRBJ2-1, with 7 bases lining up with TRBD1. This clonotype was obtained from a boy under two years old who had a stem cell transplant for SCID, so the T cells may come from the graft donor. The specimen comprised PBMCs, mostly from graft donor cells, sampled 360 days after TCRalphabeta/CD19-depleted stem cell transplant. The CDR3 DNA sequence: TGTGCCAGCAGCCAAGAATCTAGGGGGCCCAATGAGCAGTTCTTC. It codes for CASSQESRGPNEQFF.